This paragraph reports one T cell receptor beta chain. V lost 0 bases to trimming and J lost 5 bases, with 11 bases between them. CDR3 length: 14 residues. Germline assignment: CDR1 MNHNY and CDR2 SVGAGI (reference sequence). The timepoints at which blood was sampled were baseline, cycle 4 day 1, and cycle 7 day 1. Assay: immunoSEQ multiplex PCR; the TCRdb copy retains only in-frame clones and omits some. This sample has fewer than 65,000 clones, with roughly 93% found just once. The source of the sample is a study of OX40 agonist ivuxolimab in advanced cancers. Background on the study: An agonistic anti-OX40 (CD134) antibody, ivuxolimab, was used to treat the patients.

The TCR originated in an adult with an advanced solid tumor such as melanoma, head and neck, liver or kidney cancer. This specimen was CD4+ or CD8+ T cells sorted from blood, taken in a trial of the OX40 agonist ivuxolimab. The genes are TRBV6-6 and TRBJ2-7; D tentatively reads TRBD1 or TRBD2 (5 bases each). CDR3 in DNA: TGTGCCAGCAGTTACTCGGGGGACCCCCACGAGCAGTACTTC. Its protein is CASSYSGDPHEQYF.